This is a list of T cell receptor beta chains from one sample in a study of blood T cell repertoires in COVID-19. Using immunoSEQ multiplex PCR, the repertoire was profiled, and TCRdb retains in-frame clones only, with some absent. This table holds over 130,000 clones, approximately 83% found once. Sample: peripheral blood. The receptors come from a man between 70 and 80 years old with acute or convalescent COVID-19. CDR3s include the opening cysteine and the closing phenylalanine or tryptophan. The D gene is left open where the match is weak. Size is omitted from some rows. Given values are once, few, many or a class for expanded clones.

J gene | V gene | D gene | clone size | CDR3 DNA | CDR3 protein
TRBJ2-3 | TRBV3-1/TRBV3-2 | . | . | TGTGCCAGCAGCCAAGCATCTCTTGGCAGGGGTATCACAGATACGCAGTATTTT | CASSQASLGRGITDTQYF
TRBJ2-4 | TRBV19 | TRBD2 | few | TGTGCCAGTAGTATAGATCGTAGTAGCGGGAGGGCCAGTCACATTCAGTACTTC | CASSIDRSSGRASHIQYF
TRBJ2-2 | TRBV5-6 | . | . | TGTGCCAGCAGCAAGGAGGGAGGGGGAGTTTACTGGGAGCTGTTTTTT | CASSKEGGGVYWELFF
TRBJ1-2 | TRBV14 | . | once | TGTGCCAGCAGCCGTCTATCTAACTATGGCTACACCTTC | CASSRLSNYGYTF
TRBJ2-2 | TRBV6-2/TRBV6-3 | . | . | TGTGCCAGCAGTTACCTCCCAGGGTTCGCGAACACCGGGGAGCTGTTTTTT | CASSYLPGFANTGELFF
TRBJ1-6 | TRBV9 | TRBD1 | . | TGTGCCAGCAGCGCGCAGGGGGCCTCTAATTCACCCCTCCACTTT | CASSAQGASNSPLHF
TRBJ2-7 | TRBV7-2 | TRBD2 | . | TGTGCCAGCAGCTCGTTCGTAGCGGGAGGTCTGCCCTACGAGCAGTACTTC | CASSSFVAGGLPYEQYF
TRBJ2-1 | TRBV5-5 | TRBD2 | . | TGTGCCAGCAGCTTCGCGGTAGCGGGAGTCGGGAAGTTCTTC | CASSFAVAGVGKFF
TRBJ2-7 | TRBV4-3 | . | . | TGCGCCAGCAGCCAAGATCGGGCGGGCCCTTCCTACGAGCAGTACTTC | CASSQDRAGPSYEQYF
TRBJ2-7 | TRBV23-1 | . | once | TGCGCCAGCAGTCAATCGATTAGAAGCGCGGTTTCCTACGAGCAGTACTTC | CASSQSIRSAVSYEQYF
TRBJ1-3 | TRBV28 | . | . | TGTGCCATCGAAGCTTCTGGAAACACCATATATTTT | CAIEASGNTIYF
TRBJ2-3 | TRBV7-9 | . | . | TGTGCCAGCAGCCGGAAGCCAGGGGCGAACACAGATACGCAGTATTTT | CASSRKPGANTDTQYF
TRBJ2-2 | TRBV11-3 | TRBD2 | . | TGTGCCAGCAGTCTAGCGGGAGTGGACGGGGAGCTGTTTTTT | CASSLAGVDGELFF
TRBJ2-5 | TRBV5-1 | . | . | TGCGCCAGCAGCTTGTCGACCACCCACGGCAGAGGAGAGACCCAGTACTTC | CASSLSTTHGRGETQYF
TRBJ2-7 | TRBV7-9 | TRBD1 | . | TGTGCCAGCAGCCCCCGGGACAGGGGACCCAAGGCCTTTTACGAGCAGTACTTC | CASSPRDRGPKAFYEQYF
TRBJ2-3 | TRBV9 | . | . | TGTGCCAGCAGCGTCGACGGGTGGGGCACAGATACGCAGTATTTT | CASSVDGWGTDTQYF
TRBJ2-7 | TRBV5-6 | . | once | TGTGCCAGCAGCTTGTGGTCAGGGGCGGGTTCCTACGAGCAGTACTTC | CASSLWSGAGSYEQYF
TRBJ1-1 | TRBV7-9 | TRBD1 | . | TGTGCCAGCAGGCAGGGGGCATCTTTGAACACTGAAGCTTTCTTT | CASRQGASLNTEAFF
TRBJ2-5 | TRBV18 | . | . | TGTGCCAGCTCATCAAAAGAGACCCAGTACTTC | CASSSKETQYF
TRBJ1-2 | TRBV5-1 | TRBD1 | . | TGCGCCAGCAGCCCACAGGGGAACTATGGCTACACCTTC | CASSPQGNYGYTF
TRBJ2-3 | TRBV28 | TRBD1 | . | TGTGCCATCGGGACAGACCTCACAGATACGCAGTATTTT | CAIGTDLTDTQYF
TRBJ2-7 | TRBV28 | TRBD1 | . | TGTGCCAGCAGTTATCCGGGACAGTTCTCCTACGAGCAGTACTTC | CASSYPGQFSYEQYF
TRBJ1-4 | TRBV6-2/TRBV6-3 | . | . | TGTGCCAGCAGTGACGGACTTTCCTTTAATGAAAAACTGTTTTTT | CASSDGLSFNEKLFF
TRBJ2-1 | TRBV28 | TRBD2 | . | TGTGCCAGCAGACCCGGACTAGCTCCAGGTGAGCAGTTCTTC | CASRPGLAPGEQFF
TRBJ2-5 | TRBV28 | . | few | TGTGCCAGCAGTACAGGGTTAGAGACCCAGTACTTC | CASSTGLETQYF
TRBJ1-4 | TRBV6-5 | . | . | TGTGCCAGCAGTTACCACAGGCCTAATGAAAAACTGTTTTTT | CASSYHRPNEKLFF
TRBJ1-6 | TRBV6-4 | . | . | TGTAGCGAGTGCGGAACAGGGAGCTCCTATAATTCACCCCTCCACTTT | CSECGTGSSYNSPLHF
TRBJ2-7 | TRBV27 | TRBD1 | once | TGTGCCAGCAGTTTAGTAGTCGGGACAGGTCACAACGAGCAGTACTTC | CASSLVVGTGHNEQYF
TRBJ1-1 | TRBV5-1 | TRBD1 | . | TGCGCCAGCAGCTTGGCCGCAGGACAGGGGAACACTGAAGCTTTCTTT | CASSLAAGQGNTEAFF
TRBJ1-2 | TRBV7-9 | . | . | TGTGCCAGCAGCTTAGAGAGCCATAACTATGGCTACACCTTC | CASSLESHNYGYTF
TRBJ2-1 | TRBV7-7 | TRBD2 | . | TGTGCTAGCAGCCCGGGACTAGCGGTACCGACCTCCTACAATGAGCAGTTCTTC | CASSPGLAVPTSYNEQFF
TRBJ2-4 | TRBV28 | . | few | TGTGCCAGCAGTTTAAGGTCAGGGGCGAACATTCAGTACTTC | CASSLRSGANIQYF
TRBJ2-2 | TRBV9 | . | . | TGTGCCAGCAGCGTAGGGGCAAGGGGCACCGGGGAGCTGTTTTTT | CASSVGARGTGELFF
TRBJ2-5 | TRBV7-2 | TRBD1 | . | TGTGCCAGCAGCCTGACAGGGGGCTGGGCAGAGACCCAGTACTTC | CASSLTGGWAETQYF
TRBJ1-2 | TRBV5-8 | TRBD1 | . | TGTGCCAGCAGCTGGACAGGGTCCAACTATGGCTACACCTTC | CASSWTGSNYGYTF